These T cell receptor beta chains were read from a single sample in a study of T cell repertoires in aging, cancer and after chemotherapy. TCRdb independently ran MiXCR on the multiplex PCR reads; one entry per CDR3 protein. The sample lists about 4,900 distinct CDR3 sequences; roughly 29% were seen once. The sequencing input was blood. The receptors originated from a human donor with a blood cancer. The donor label of this sample is uncertain. Both conserved end residues are part of each CDR3. Each record gives: clone size, V gene, J gene, D gene, CDR3 protein, CDR3 DNA. The D gene is left open where the match is weak. A clone size is listed for some rows: how often the clone was seen (once, few, many), or a class if it is expanded.

>few|TRBV19|TRBJ2-5|TRBD1
CASSIAGTGTEETQYF
TGTGCCAGTAGTATCGCCGGGACAGGGACAGAAGAGACCCAGTACTTC
>.|TRBV7-9|TRBJ1-1|.
CASSGRYLNPNLNTEAFF
TGTGCCAGCAGTGGGAGATACCTAAACCCGAACCTGAACACTGAAGCTTTCTTT
>few|TRBV19|TRBJ2-1|TRBD1
CASSSVRTGLMGNYNEQFF
TGTGCCAGTAGTTCCGTCCGGACAGGGTTGATGGGGAATTACAATGAGCAGTTCTTC
>.|TRBV19|TRBJ1-2|.
CASSFGFWNGYTF
TGTGCCAGTAGTTTTGGCTTCTGGAATGGCTACACCTTC
>medium-sized|TRBV6-5|TRBJ1-2|.
CASSYSNSGYGYGYTF
TGTGCCAGCAGTTACTCGAATAGCGGTTATGGGTATGGCTACACCTTC
>.|TRBV27|TRBJ1-6|TRBD1
CASSALQGARHSPLHF
TGTGCCAGCAGTGCTCTACAGGGGGCGCGTCATTCACCCCTCCACTTT
>.|TRBV19|TRBJ1-2|TRBD1
CASSPAGQGLNYGYTF
TGTGCCAGTAGCCCCGCGGGACAGGGGTTAAACTATGGCTACACCTTC
>.|TRBV12-3/TRBV12-4|TRBJ1-5|.
CASSPVNSNQPQHF
TGTGCCAGCAGTCCAGTTAATAGCAATCAGCCCCAGCATTTT
>few|TRBV11-3|TRBJ2-5|TRBD2
CASSLAGGQETQYF
TGTGCCAGCAGCTTGGCGGGAGGCCAAGAGACCCAGTACTTC
>few|TRBV6-1|TRBJ2-2|TRBD1
CASRRAGQGAVGELFF
TGTGCCAGCAGGAGGGCCGGACAGGGGGCGGTCGGGGAGCTGTTTTTT
>.|TRBV19|TRBJ2-7|.
CASSISSTGTYEQYF
TGTGCCAGTAGTATCTCCTCCACAGGGACCTACGAGCAGTACTTC
>.|TRBV13|TRBJ1-3|TRBD1
CASSETGLGNTIYF
TGTGCCAGCAGCGAGACAGGGTTAGGAAACACCATATATTTT
>.|TRBV5-4|TRBJ2-1|TRBD2
CASSFGGGMISYNEQFF
TGTGCCAGCAGCTTCGGCGGGGGGATGATCTCCTACAATGAGCAGTTCTTC
>few|TRBV14|TRBJ2-3|.
CASSSLVGGTQYF
TGTGCCAGCAGCTCCCTCGTCGGGGGAACGCAGTATTTT
>.|TRBV19|TRBJ2-3|TRBD1
CARATGADTQYF
TGTGCCAGGGCGACAGGGGCAGATACGCAGTATTTT
>few|TRBV10-3|TRBJ2-7|.
CAIDRDPLGSEQYF
TGTGCCATCGACCGGGACCCTCTAGGAAGCGAGCAGTACTTC
>few|TRBV11-2|TRBJ2-3|.
CASSLDQGGGGTDTQYF
TGTGCCAGCAGCTTAGATCAGGGAGGAGGTGGCACAGATACGCAGTATTTT
>.|TRBV28|TRBJ1-2|.
CASYQNYGYTF
TGTGCCAGCTACCAAAACTATGGCTACACCTTC
>.|TRBV6-6|TRBJ1-6|.
CASSYSAGSSYNSPLHF
TGTGCCAGCAGTTACTCGGCGGGGAGCTCCTATAATTCACCCCTCCACTTT
>medium-sized|TRBV5-4|TRBJ2-2|.
CASSSPWRDTGELFF
TGTGCCAGCAGCTCCCCTTGGCGCGACACCGGGGAGCTGTTTTTT
>medium-sized|TRBV19|TRBJ2-3|.
CASSILTASTDTQYF
TGTGCCAGTAGTATACTAACAGCTAGCACAGATACGCAGTATTTT
>.|TRBV18|TRBJ1-2|.
CASSATGPGDGYTF
TGTGCCAGCTCAGCAACAGGTCCTGGGGATGGCTACACCTTC
>.|TRBV6-5|TRBJ1-1|TRBD1
CANRVVETGGTEAFF
TGTGCCAACAGGGTTGTTGAGACAGGGGGTACTGAAGCTTTCTTT
>.|TRBV12-3/TRBV12-4|TRBJ2-1|.
CASSLRTIYEQFF
TGTGCCAGCAGTTTACGTACAATTTATGAGCAGTTCTTC
>once|TRBV20-1|TRBJ2-1|.
CSARSRQGRRGSSYNEQFF
TGCAGTGCTAGATCCCGACAGGGCCGACGCGGGAGCTCCTACAATGAGCAGTTCTTC
>medium-sized|TRBV29-1|TRBJ1-2|.
CSVEDPWGGTYGYTF
TGCAGCGTTGAAGACCCTTGGGGGGGAACTTATGGCTACACCTTC
>few|TRBV7-2|TRBJ2-3|.
CASSLDLWATDTQYF
TGTGCCAGCAGCTTAGATTTGTGGGCCACAGATACGCAGTATTTT
>few|TRBV6-1|TRBJ2-7|TRBD1
CASSEAFSGTGYEQYF
TGTGCCAGCAGTGAAGCTTTCTCCGGGACAGGTTACGAGCAGTACTTC